These T cell receptor beta chains were read from a single sample in a study of blood T cells in healthy people across ages. Each CDR3 protein gets one entry after TCRdb re-called the 5' RACE reads with MiXCR. This sample has about 1.1 million distinct CDR3 sequences, with 35% to 45% found just once. The source material was blood. The source is a man aged 18 to 30 in good health. The CDR3 runs from the conserved cysteine through the conserved F or W. The order of the fields is V gene, J gene, D gene, clone size, CDR3 DNA, CDR3 protein. A D gene is named only where the DNA matches it firmly. Some rows have no size entry. The others give once, few or many, or a class for an expanded clone.

TRBV7-2	TRBJ2-1	-	-	TGTGCCAGCAGCTTACCAGGGCCCTTAAATGAGCAGTTCTTC	CASSLPGPLNEQFF
TRBV7-2	TRBJ1-1	-	-	TGTGCCAGCAGCTTAGATGGGGTGGTCACTGAAGCTTTCTTT	CASSLDGVVTEAFF
TRBV5-5	TRBJ2-5	-	few	TGTGCCAGCAGCTTGTTAACCCGTGGAGACCAAGAGACCCAGTACTTC	CASSLLTRGDQETQYF
TRBV12-3/TRBV12-4	TRBJ2-3	-	-	TGTGCCAGCAGTTTTCGGGACTGGGGCACAGATGCGCAGTATTTT	CASSFRDWGTDAQYF
TRBV2	TRBJ2-3	-	-	TGTGCCAGCAGTACTACAGGACGTAGCACAGATACGCAGTATTTT	CASSTTGRSTDTQYF
TRBV7-2	TRBJ2-1	-	-	TGTGCCAGCAGCTTAAGGGCGCGGACCGTCTCTTACAATGAGCAGTTCTTC	CASSLRARTVSYNEQFF
TRBV6-6	TRBJ2-2	-	-	TGTGCCAGCAGTTACTCTGCCCCAGACAGCGGGGAGCTGTTTTTT	CASSYSAPDSGELFF
TRBV27	TRBJ1-4	-	-	TGTGCCAGCGGGCCATCAACTAATGAAAAACTGTTTTTT	CASGPSTNEKLFF
TRBV20-1	TRBJ2-1	TRBD2	few	TGCAGTGCGGCCGGGACTAGCGGTGTGAGCTCCTACAATGAGCAGTTCTTC	CSAAGTSGVSSYNEQFF
TRBV7-9	TRBJ1-1	-	-	TGTGCCAGCAGCTCTCCGGGGGCGTGGGACACTGAAGCTTTCTTT	CASSSPGAWDTEAFF
TRBV9	TRBJ2-7	-	-	TGTGCCAGCAGCGTAGGTGTTATGGGGGACCCCTACGAGCAGTACTTC	CASSVGVMGDPYEQYF
TRBV10-3	TRBJ2-1	TRBD2	-	TGTACCATCAGTGAGCGGGACCAAGAGACCCAGTTCTTC	CTISERDQETQFF
TRBV7-9	TRBJ1-6	-	-	TGTGCCAGCAGCCCCATCGAACATTCACCCCTCCACTTT	CASSPIEHSPLHF
TRBV6-2/TRBV6-3	TRBJ1-1	TRBD1	-	TGTGCCAGCAGTGTGACAGGGGTAAAACTGGAAGCTTTCTTT	CASSVTGVKLEAFF
TRBV4-3	TRBJ2-7	TRBD1	many	TGCGCCAGCAGCCAAGGACTGACAGGGTCCTACGAGCAGTACTTC	CASSQGLTGSYEQYF
TRBV2	TRBJ1-2	TRBD1	-	TGTGCCAGTAGAGACGACAGGGCTAACTATGGCTACACCTTC	CASRDDRANYGYTF
TRBV24-1	TRBJ1-2	-	-	TGTGCCACCAGTGATGGTCCCAGGGTCGGCTATGGCTACACCTTC	CATSDGPRVGYGYTF
TRBV7-9	TRBJ1-6	-	few	TGTGCCAGCAGCTTAGACAGTAGTAATTCACCCCTCCACTTT	CASSLDSSNSPLHF
TRBV29-1	TRBJ1-1	-	-	TGCAGCGTTGAATGGAACCACCGCGGGACTGAAGCTTTCTTT	CSVEWNHRGTEAFF
TRBV27	TRBJ2-1	-	-	TGTGCCAGCAGCCCCTGGGGGGGGGCCTCTGAGCAGTTCTTC	CASSPWGGASEQFF
TRBV6-1	TRBJ2-2	-	-	TGTGCCAGCAGCCGGACAGTTATCGGGGAGCTGTTTTTT	CASSRTVIGELFF
TRBV24-1	TRBJ2-1	-	many	TGTGCCACCAGTGACCGACCCACAAGGTACAATGAGCAGTTCTTC	CATSDRPTRYNEQFF
TRBV7-6	TRBJ1-5	-	-	TGTGCCAGCAGCCGTCTGGTGGGCAATCAGCCCCAGCATTTT	CASSRLVGNQPQHF
TRBV4-1	TRBJ1-1	-	few	TGCGCCAGCAGCCAAGAACACAGGGCCACTGAAGCTTTCTTT	CASSQEHRATEAFF
TRBV7-8	TRBJ2-7	TRBD1	-	TGTGCCAGCAGACCCCTATCCCGGGACAGGGTCTCCTACGAGCAGTACTTC	CASRPLSRDRVSYEQYF
TRBV20-1	TRBJ2-5	TRBD1	-	TGCAGTGCTAGAGATCCCCAGGGGGCGGGAGAGACCCAGTACTTC	CSARDPQGAGETQYF
TRBV6-1	TRBJ2-7	TRBD1	few	TGTGCCACAACCCCGGGACAGCCTTACGAGCAGTACTTC	CATTPGQPYEQYF
TRBV13	TRBJ2-7	TRBD1	-	TGTGCCAGCAGCCGCGGACAGGTCCACGAGCAGTACTTC	CASSRGQVHEQYF
TRBV7-9	TRBJ1-4	-	few	TGTGCCAGCAGCTTGCCCACGGGGACTTCTAATGAAAAACTGTTTTTT	CASSLPTGTSNEKLFF
TRBV29-1	TRBJ2-3	TRBD1	many	TGCAGTGCTGGACAGGGGGCCACAGATACGCAGTATTTT	CSAGQGATDTQYF
TRBV28	TRBJ1-6	-	-	TGTGCCAGCAGTGTGGGGCAGCCCAATTCACCCCTCCACTTT	CASSVGQPNSPLHF
TRBV20-1	TRBJ2-7	-	-	TGCAGTGCTGGCCGGGACACTGGATACGAGCAGTACTTC	CSAGRDTGYEQYF
TRBV27	TRBJ2-7	TRBD2	many	TGTGCCAGCAGCCCTACTAGCGGGGCCGAGCAGTACTTC	CASSPTSGAEQYF
TRBV6-2/TRBV6-3	TRBJ1-1	-	-	TGTGCCACCAGGGGAGGAGGGGACCCTGAAGCTTTCTTT	CATRGGGDPEAFF
TRBV6-5	TRBJ1-5	TRBD1	few	TGTGCCAGCAGACTATCCGGACAGGGTGGTCAGCCCCAGCATTTT	CASRLSGQGGQPQHF
TRBV19	TRBJ2-1	-	-	TGTGCCGTTCAGGGGCAAAGCTCCTACAATGAGCAGTTCTTC	CAVQGQSSYNEQFF
TRBV12-3/TRBV12-4	TRBJ1-4	-	-	TGTGCCAGCAGTCCCTCGTCCCCCTCCAGGGGAGCTAATGAAAAACTGTTTTTT	CASSPSSPSRGANEKLFF
TRBV6-2/TRBV6-3	TRBJ2-3	-	-	TGTGCCAGCAGTTATCAAGCAGGAGATGGAGATACGCAGTATTTT	CASSYQAGDGDTQYF
TRBV28	TRBJ1-4	-	-	TGTGCCAGCAGTTTGTGGCCCGGTAGGACTAATGAAAAACTGTTTTTT	CASSLWPGRTNEKLFF
TRBV5-1	TRBJ1-1	-	-	TGCGCCAGCACGGGGCAGGGTCGGGGAACTGAAGCTTTCTTT	CASTGQGRGTEAFF
TRBV4-3	TRBJ2-3	-	many	TGTGCCAGCAGTCTTCGGGGAGGACCAGATACGCAGTATTTT	CASSLRGGPDTQYF
TRBV11-2	TRBJ1-6	-	-	TGTGCTAGCAGCTTAGATCGGGCAAGGACAGACGTTAATTCACCCCTCCACTTT	CASSLDRARTDVNSPLHF
TRBV9	TRBJ2-7	TRBD2	-	TGTGCCAGCAGCGTAGGTTACGGGGGGGGCTACGAGCAGTACTTC	CASSVGYGGGYEQYF
TRBV3-1	TRBJ2-3	-	many	TGTGCCAGCAGCCGGAGGGCCACAGATACGCAGTATTTT	CASSRRATDTQYF
TRBV20-1	TRBJ2-7	-	-	TGCAGTGCTAGAGATGCCGCGGGCCTCTACGAGCAGTACTTC	CSARDAAGLYEQYF